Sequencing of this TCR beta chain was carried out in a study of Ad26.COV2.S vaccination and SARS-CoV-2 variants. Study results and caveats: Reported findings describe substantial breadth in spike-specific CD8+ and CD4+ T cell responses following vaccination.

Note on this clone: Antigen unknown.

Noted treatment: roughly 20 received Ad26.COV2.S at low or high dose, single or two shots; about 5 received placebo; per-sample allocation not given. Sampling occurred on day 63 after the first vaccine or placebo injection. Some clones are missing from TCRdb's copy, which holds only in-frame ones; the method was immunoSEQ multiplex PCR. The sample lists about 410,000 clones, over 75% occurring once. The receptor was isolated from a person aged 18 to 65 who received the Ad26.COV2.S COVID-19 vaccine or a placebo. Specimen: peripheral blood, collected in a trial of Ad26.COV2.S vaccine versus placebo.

This CDR3 reads CASQGTGLETQYF. The CDR3, as DNA: TGTGCCAGCCAGGGGACAGGACTAGAGACCCAGTACTTC. The chain employs TRBV12-3 or TRBV12-4 and TRBJ2-5, with 8 bases lining up with TRBD1. This CDR3 has 13 amino acids. V lost 8 bases to trimming and J lost 4 bases; unmatched junction nucleotides: 6.